The 14 T cell receptor beta chains presented below share a single source sample, sequenced in a study of blood T cell repertoires in COVID-19. TCRdb's table, derived via immunoSEQ multiplex PCR, lists solely in-frame clones and lacks some. Of about 150,000 clones listed, roughly 84% are singletons. The sample was peripheral blood. These receptors were collected from a man aged 55-75 years with COVID-19, enrolled during active disease.

The V call is TRBV6-5, the J call TRBJ1-1; D gene ambiguous. The CDR3 runs 14 residues. V lost 6 bases, J lost 1 base, and 12 bases lay in between. Per germline, CDR1 MNHEY and CDR2 SVGAGI. The CDR3 DNA is TGTGCCAGCAGCCCATCAGGAGGGAACACTGAAGCTTTCTTT. As protein: CASSPSGGNTEAFF.

The chain uses TRBV7-8 and TRBJ1-1; TRBD1 is a possible D gene (6 bases). Germline assignment: CDR1 SGHVS and CDR2 FQNEAQ. The germline V and J ends were trimmed by 4 bases and 5 bases, with 17 bases remaining between them. The CDR3 extends over 15 amino acids. This CDR3 reads CASSSWTVQGTEAFF. The CDR3 nucleotides are TGTGCCAGCAGCTCTTGGACAGTTCAGGGGACTGAAGCTTTCTTT. Combining the CDR3 with reference TRBV7-8 and TRBJ1-1 gives the whole variable domain GAGVSQSPRYKVAKRGQDVALRCDPISGHVSLFWYQQALGQGPEFLTYFQNEAQLDKSGLPSDRFFAERPEGSVSTLKIQRTQQEDSAVYLCASSSWTVQGTEAFFGQGTRLTVV.

The chain couples TRBV5-1 to TRBJ2-3; maybe TRBD2 (6 bases). The V gene's germline CDR1 is SGHRS and CDR2 YFSETQ. This CDR3 has 15 amino acids. V lost 5 bases to trimming and J lost 0 bases, with 13 bases between them. The CDR3 loop is CASRSGGTSTDTQYF. CDR3 coding DNA: TGCGCCAGCAGGAGTGGGGGGACTAGCACAGATACGCAGTATTTT.

The chain combines TRBV6-1 with TRBJ1-6; D is ambiguous. The CDR3 runs 14 residues. Per the germline V gene, CDR1 is MNHNS and CDR2 is SASEGT. V was shortened by 1 base and J by 6 bases, with 7 bases between the two germline ends. The CDR3 loop reads CASSEEEVNSPLHF. The DNA of the CDR3 is TGTGCCAGCAGTGAAGAAGAGGTTAATTCACCCCTCCACTTT.

In this sample, this clone turned up once. This chain links TRBV18 with TRBJ1-6, with TRBD1 as a possible D gene (5 bases). CDR1 is KGHSH and CDR2 is LQKENI in the germline V gene. The length of the CDR3 is 15 residues. V lost 0 bases and J lost 7, with 10 bases in between. CDR3 in DNA: TGTGCCAGCTCACCACCTCAGGGCTCGAATTCACCCCTCCACTTT. Protein product: CASSPPQGSNSPLHF.

The chain recombines TRBV6-2 or TRBV6-3 with TRBJ1-1, with D uncertain. This CDR3 is built from 14 residues. V was shortened by 2 bases and J by 4 bases, with 11 bases between the two germline ends. Per germline, CDR1 MNHEY and CDR2 SVGEGT. In nucleotides, the CDR3 is TGTGCCAGCAGTTACAAGGGCCGGGGCACTGAAGCTTTCTTT. Its translation is CASSYKGRGTEAFF.

The chain uses TRBV28 and TRBJ2-4, with 8 bases aligning to TRBD1. CDR1 and CDR2 from the germline V gene are MDHEN and SYDVKM. Trimming removed 3 bases from V and 4 bases from J; junction bases left unmatched: 11. CDR3 length equals 17 residues. The CDR3, as DNA: TGTGCCAGCAGTTTGCCGCCGGGACAGGTAGCAAAAAACATTCAGTACTTC. Translating it yields CASSLPPGQVAKNIQYF.

The rearrangement uses TRBV30 and TRBJ2-2; D gene uncertain. V gave up 4 bases and J gave up 6 bases, with 18 bases separating them. The V gene's germline CDR1 is GTSNPN and CDR2 SVGIG (reference sequence). CDR3 length: 15 residues. The CDR3 DNA follows: TGTGCCTGGAAAAAGCTAGTTAGTTTCGCCGGGGAGCTGTTTTTT. This encodes CAWKKLVSFAGELFF. The full variable domain, with the rest looked up from reference TRBV30 and TRBJ2-2, is SQTIHQWPATLVQPVGSPLSLECTVEGTSNPNLYWYRQAAGRGLQLLFYSVGIGQISSEVPQNLSASRPQDRQFILSSKKLLLSDSGFYLCAWKKLVSFAGELFFGEGSRLTVL.

This clone showed up just a few times. This chain joins TRBV9 and TRBJ1-3; the match to TRBD1 covers 8 bases. Looked up from germline, CDR1 is SGDLS and CDR2 is YYNGEE. V shed 4 bases and J 0 bases; nucleotides not matched to a gene: 6. CDR3 size: 16 residues. This CDR3 reads CASSLTTGASGNTIYF. For the CDR3, the DNA is TGTGCCAGCAGCCTAACGACAGGGGCCTCTGGAAACACCATATATTTT. Full variable domain (remainder filled in from reference TRBV9 and TRBJ1-3): DSGVTQTPKHLITATGQRVTLRCSPRSGDLSVYWYQQSLDQGLQFLIQYYNGEERAKGNILERFSAQQFPDLHSELNLSSLELGDSALYFCASSLTTGASGNTIYFGEGSWLTVV.

This clone occurred once. V usage is TRBV2 and J usage is TRBJ1-1; perhaps TRBD1 as D (6 bases). The CDR3 is 17 residues long. CDR1 is SNHLY, CDR2 FYNNEI, per germline. V was shortened by 0 bases and J by 1 base, with 15 bases between the two germline ends. The CDR3: CASSEAHRVKANTEAFF. CDR3 sequence (DNA): TGTGCCAGCAGTGAAGCGCACAGGGTGAAGGCGAACACTGAAGCTTTCTTT.

The chain employs TRBV24-1 and TRBJ1-2; no definite D call. Per germline, CDR1 KGHDR and CDR2 SFDVKD. The V gene lost 1 base and the J gene lost 8 bases, with 4 bases spanning the gap. This CDR3 has 11 residues. CDR3 nucleotides: TGTGCCACCAGTGATTTCCGGGGCTACACCTTC. It translates to CATSDFRGYTF.

The rearrangement joins TRBV7-2 to TRBJ1-2; 10 positions agree with TRBD1. V dropped 5 bases and J dropped 5; count of bases not matched to a gene: 14. This CDR3 contains 17 residues. Germline V lookup: CDR1 SGHTA, CDR2 FQGNSA. Here the CDR3 reads CASSKPRQGAGGYGYTF. CDR3 coding DNA: TGTGCCAGCAGCAAACCCCGACAGGGGGCAGGGGGATATGGCTACACCTTC.

In its sample, this clone was seen once. The chain carries TRBV19 and TRBJ1-5; 7 bases agree with TRBD1. V shed 3 bases, J shed 4 bases, and the junction held 6 bases outside the gene matches. This CDR3 region has 15 residues. Germline V gene sequence: CDR1 LNHDA, CDR2 SQIVND (reference sequence). DNA for the CDR3: TGTGCCAGTAGTATTTCGACAGGGTCGAATCAGCCCCAGCATTTT. Protein sequence: CASSISTGSNQPQHF.

This clone appeared a few times. The rearrangement uses TRBV11-2 and TRBJ2-1; 7 bases map to TRBD1. Losses at the gene ends were 5 bases for V and 8 bases for J; bases not matched to a gene: 9. The CDR3 covers 14 residues. Per germline, CDR1 SGHAT and CDR2 FQNNGV. In DNA form, the CDR3 reads TGTGCCAGCAGCGCCAACAGGGGTTCGGATGAGCAGTTCTTC. Translating gives CASSANRGSDEQFF.